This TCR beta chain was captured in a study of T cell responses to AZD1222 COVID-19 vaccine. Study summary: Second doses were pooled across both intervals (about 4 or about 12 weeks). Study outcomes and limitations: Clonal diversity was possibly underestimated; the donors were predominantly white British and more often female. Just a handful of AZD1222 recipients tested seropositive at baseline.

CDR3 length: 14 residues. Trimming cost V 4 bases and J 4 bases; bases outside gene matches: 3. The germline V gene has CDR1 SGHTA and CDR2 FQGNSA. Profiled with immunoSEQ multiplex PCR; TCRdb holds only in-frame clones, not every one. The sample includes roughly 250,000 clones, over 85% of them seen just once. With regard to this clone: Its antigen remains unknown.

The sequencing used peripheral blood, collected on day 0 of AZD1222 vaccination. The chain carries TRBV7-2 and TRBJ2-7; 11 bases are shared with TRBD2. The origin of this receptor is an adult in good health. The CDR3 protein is CASSSGTSGYEQYF. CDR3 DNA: TGTGCCAGCAGCTCCGGGACTAGCGGTTACGAGCAGTACTTC.